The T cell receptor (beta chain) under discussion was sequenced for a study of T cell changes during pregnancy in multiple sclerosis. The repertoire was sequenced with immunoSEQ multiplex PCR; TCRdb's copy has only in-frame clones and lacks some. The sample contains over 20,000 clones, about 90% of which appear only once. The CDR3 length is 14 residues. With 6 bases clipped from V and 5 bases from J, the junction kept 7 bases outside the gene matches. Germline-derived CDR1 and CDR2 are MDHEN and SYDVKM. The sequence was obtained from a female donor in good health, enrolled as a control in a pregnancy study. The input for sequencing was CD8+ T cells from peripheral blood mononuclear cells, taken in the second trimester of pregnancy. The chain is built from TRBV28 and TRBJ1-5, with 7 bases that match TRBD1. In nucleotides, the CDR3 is TGTGCCAGCAGCCCGACAGGGTTGGATCAGCCCCAGCATTTT. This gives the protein CASSPTGLDQPQHF.